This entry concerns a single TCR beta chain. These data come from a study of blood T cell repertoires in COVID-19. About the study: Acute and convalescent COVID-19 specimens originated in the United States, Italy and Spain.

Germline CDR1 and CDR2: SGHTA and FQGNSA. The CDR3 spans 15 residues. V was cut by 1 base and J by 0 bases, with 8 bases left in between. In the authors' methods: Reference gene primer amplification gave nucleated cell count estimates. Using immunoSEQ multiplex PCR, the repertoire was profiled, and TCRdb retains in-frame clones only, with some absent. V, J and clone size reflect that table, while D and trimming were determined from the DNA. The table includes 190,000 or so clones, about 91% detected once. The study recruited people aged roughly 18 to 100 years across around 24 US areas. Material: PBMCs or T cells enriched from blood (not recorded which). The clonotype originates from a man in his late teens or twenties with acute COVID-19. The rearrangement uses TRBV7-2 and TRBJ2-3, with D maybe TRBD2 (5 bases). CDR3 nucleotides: TGTGCCAGCAGCTTAGGCGGGCCGAGCACAGATACGCAGTATTTT. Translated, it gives CASSLGGPSTDTQYF.